The 13 T cell receptor beta chains below all came from one sample that was sequenced in a study of T cell clonotyping in hematopoietic cell transplantation. Sequencing was performed with immunoSEQ multiplex PCR; in TCRdb, only in-frame clones are kept and a portion is missing. Altogether around 25,000 clones are present, approximately 94% being singletons, with the ten largest covering 1.4% to 1.5%. Sample: peripheral blood mononuclear cells. The receptor set was obtained from a man in his fifties in good health. Some clones in this sample may be carry-over from other donors' samples.

The V and J genes are TRBV6-5 and TRBJ1-2; D ambiguous. V shed 5 bases and J shed 8 bases, with 12 bases lying between them. Germline V gene lookup returns CDR1 MNHEY and CDR2 SVGAGI. The CDR3 has 12 residues. CDR3 sequence (DNA): TGTGCCAGCAGTCAAGGTGTTTGGGGCTACACCTTC. Translated, it gives CASSQGVWGYTF.

V is TRBV19 and J is TRBJ1-5, with D unresolved. Trimming left V 3 bases short and J 6 bases short, with 9 bases between. The CDR3 contains 13 residues. Per the germline V gene, CDR1 is LNHDA and CDR2 is SQIVND (reference sequence). CDR3 amino acids: CASSIFTSQPQHF. Written as DNA, the CDR3 is TGTGCCAGTAGTATCTTTACCTCTCAGCCCCAGCATTTT.

V usage is TRBV4-1 and J usage is TRBJ2-1, with TRBD2 as a possible D gene (5 bases). V dropped 0 bases and J dropped 7 bases, with 16 bases sitting between them. The CDR3 has 16 amino acids. CDR1 is MGHRA, CDR2 YSYEKL, per germline. CDR3 loop: CASSQESASRRNEQFF. CDR3 coding DNA: TGCGCCAGCAGCCAAGAATCGGCTAGCCGGCGGAATGAGCAGTTCTTC.

J is TRBJ1-3 and V is TRBV7-9; tentatively, D is TRBD1 (5 bases). The CDR3 extends over 15 amino acids. The germline V gene encodes CDR1 SEHNR and CDR2 FQNEAQ (reference sequence). The V end lost 1 base, the J end lost 8 bases, and 15 bases lay between the germline ends. The CDR3 reads CASSLDQGAVYTIYF. The CDR3 DNA reads as TGTGCCAGCAGCTTAGATCAGGGAGCGGTGTACACCATATATTTT.

V gene TRBV9 combines with J gene TRBJ1-4; D is ambiguous. The CDR3 length is 15 residues. Germline CDR1 and CDR2: SGDLS and YYNGEE. The germline V and J ends were trimmed by 3 bases and 8 bases, with 17 bases remaining between them. CDR3 region: CASSAYSSIKEKLFF. In DNA, the CDR3 is TGTGCCAGCAGCGCCTACTCATCTATTAAGGAAAAACTGTTTTTT.

The V and J genes are TRBV28 and TRBJ1-6; D gene unclear. This CDR3 is 17 amino acids long. V dropped 8 bases and J dropped 1 base, with 18 bases sitting between them. From germline, CDR1 is MDHEN and CDR2 SYDVKM. The CDR3 region is CASGSGSGSSYNSPLHF. CDR3 sequence (DNA): TGTGCCAGCGGGTCGGGGTCTGGGAGTTCCTATAATTCACCCCTCCACTTT.

The gene calls are TRBV7-2 and TRBJ1-1, with D possibly being TRBD1 (6 bases). Deletions cut 4 bases from V and 5 bases from J, with 8 bases between. The length of the CDR3 is 12 residues. Germline lookup yields CDR1 SGHTA and CDR2 FQGNSA. The CDR3 DNA reads TGTGCCAGCAGCTCCCAGGGGACTGAAGCTTTCTTT. Residues: CASSSQGTEAFF.

V is TRBV30 and J is TRBJ1-3; D is unclear. Trimming stripped 2 bases from V and 6 bases from J, with 5 bases between. The length of the CDR3 is 11 residues. In germline, CDR1 is GTSNPN, CDR2 SVGIG (reference sequence). CDR3 sequence: CAWSWANTIYF. In nucleotides, the CDR3 is TGTGCCTGGAGTTGGGCAAACACCATATATTTT.

The chain has TRBV6-6 and TRBJ1-1; the D is unclear. This CDR3 has 15 amino acids. With 3 bases removed from V and 1 base from J, the gap between germline ends came to 12 bases. The germline V gene encodes CDR1 MNHNY and CDR2 SVGAGI (reference sequence). CDR3 sequence: CASSYSARANTEAFF. As DNA, the CDR3 is TGTGCCAGCAGTTATTCGGCGAGAGCGAACACTGAAGCTTTCTTT.

This clone occurred once. The rearrangement joins TRBV5-1 to TRBJ1-2, with D possibly being TRBD1 (5 bases). Germline CDR1 SGHRS, CDR2 YFSETQ. This CDR3 spans 13 amino acids. V gave up 3 bases and J gave up 6 bases, with 12 bases separating them. The CDR3, as DNA: TGCGCCAGCAGCTGGAGGGGAGCGGATGGCTACACCTTC. Its protein product is CASSWRGADGYTF.

The V and J genes are TRBV27 and TRBJ1-5; tentatively, D is TRBD1 (6 bases). CDR1 and CDR2 (germline): MNHEY, SMNVEV (reference sequence). This CDR3 comprises 12 residues. Trimming pared 5 bases from V and 5 bases from J, leaving 7 bases between. CDR3 in amino acids: CASSRTDQPQHF. The CDR3 DNA sequence: TGTGCCAGCAGTAGGACAGATCAGCCCCAGCATTTT.

This chain connects TRBV11-3 to TRBJ2-1, with 7 bases aligning to TRBD1. The germline V gene has CDR1 SGHNT and CDR2 YENEEA. CDR3 length: 16 residues. Trimming took 5 bases from V and 3 from J; bases not matched to a gene: 10. CDR3 loop: CASSIKGAGGYNEQFF. The CDR3 nucleotides are TGTGCCAGCAGCATAAAGGGGGCAGGGGGCTACAATGAGCAGTTCTTC.

The chain links TRBV27 to TRBJ2-7, with D perhaps TRBD1 (5 bases). Trimming took 6 bases from V and 4 from J, leaving 13 bases between them. The CDR3 length is 13 residues. CDR1 and CDR2 (germline): MNHEY, SMNVEV (reference sequence). Written as DNA, the CDR3 is TGTGCCAGCAGCCTGAACAGGCCTTACGAGCAGTACTTC. This encodes CASSLNRPYEQYF.